This record concerns one T cell receptor beta chain sequence. Its antigen is not identified. The sample comes from a study of graft-versus-host responses after intestinal transplantation. Study results and caveats: Researchers found peak circulating GvH clone levels linked to early post-transplant HvG declines.

Produced via immunoSEQ multiplex PCR; TCRdb's table is partial and in-frame only. The sample shows approximately 110,000 clones, about 92% of them seen only once. After removal of 6 bases from V and 6 bases from J, the junction contained 4 bases not matched to a gene. CDR3 length: 13 amino acids. Germline-derived CDR1 and CDR2 are SGHVS and FNYEAQ. This sequence joins TRBV7-6 and TRBJ2-7, with 11 bases lining up with TRBD2. This receptor was identified in a human donor who was the organ donor for an intestinal transplant. Source: unstimulated CD8+ T cells sorted from spleen or lymph node cells, taken before transplant. The CDR3, as DNA: TGTGCCAGCAGTCCTCTAGCGGGAGGCGAGCAGTACTTC. Translated: CASSPLAGGEQYF.